This T cell receptor (beta chain) was identified during a study of cytomegalovirus exposure and HLA in healthy donors. Points from the study as a whole: HLA-A and HLA-B allele assignments for most subjects were reportedly predicted accurately using TCR beta sequences.

This CDR3 spans 14 amino acids. With 4 bases removed from V and 8 bases from J, the gap between germline ends came to 14 bases. CDR1 and CDR2 (germline): MDHEN, SYDVKM. On this clone itself: Its antigen is not identified.

The PCR employed 60 Vbeta primers together with 13 Jbeta primers. Using immunoSEQ multiplex PCR, the repertoire was profiled, and TCRdb retains in-frame clones only, with some absent. The repertoire holds some 100,000 clones, with 69% as singletons. This chain links TRBV28 with TRBJ1-4; D ambiguous. This sequence was found in a woman in her seventies in good health and CMV-seropositive. Source material: PBMCs. CDR3 amino acids: CASSSTGREEKLFF. The CDR3 nucleotides are TGTGCCAGCAGTTCAACCGGACGGGAGGAAAAACTGTTTTTT.